This TCR beta chain was profiled in a study of cytotoxic CD8 clonotypes in ibrutinib-treated CLL (dated by TCRdb to about 2021). With regard to the full study: The cohort was composed of ten to eleven relapsed/refractory and around 15 treatment-naive patients; IGHV unmutated status was identified in some 17 patients. Cryopreserved peripheral blood mononuclear cells were obtained prior to treatment, at the time of response, and at either disease progression or sustained remission. Samples averaged 255,043 productive templates and 90,000 to 95,000 productive rearrangements. Response samples were obtained after a median of approximately twelve months of treatment, with a range of about 6 to 36 months. Responses were partial in roughly 24 patients and complete in 2; after median about 68 months follow-up, about 14 stayed in remission and some twelve progressed. Patients were still on ibrutinib when every remission and progressive disease sample was collected. Longitudinal samples were obtainable from about 30% of the roughly 90 participants in the trial.

The CDR3, from cysteine to phenylalanine, totals 16 residues. Just CDR3 DNA is preserved here, 48 bases in frame from base 1. CDR1 and CDR2, per the germline V gene (reference sequence), are LNHNV and YYDKDF. Between the V and J ends, shortened by 1 base and 0 bases respectively, the junction contains 7 bases. Each clonotype received, on average, 10x coverage in deep resolution sequencing performed on a MiSeq, where the target depth lay between 1 in 1 million and 1 in 200,000 T cells. The immunoSEQ hsTCRB Kit was used to generate the TCR beta libraries. On the study's bioinformatics: ImmunoSEQ Data Assistant and ImmunoSEQ Analyzer were used for data analysis, and V, D and J genes were assigned according to IMGT definitions. Clonality, which ranges from 0 to 1, was calculated by subtracting the normalized Shannon entropy of productive rearrangement frequencies from one. Only overrepresented clonotypes making up at least 0.05% of the repertoire of each patient were included in the public clonotype analysis. Repertoires from some twelve age-matched healthy donors in immuneACCESS were used as clonality controls. Imported from immuneACCESS, the table was reduced by TCRdb to in-frame sequences with V and J called. These copies leave out some clones; in studies compared against another copy, an unresolved V gene accounts for under half, and the cause of the remainder is not known. That table furnishes V, J and clone size, whereas the DNA furnished D and trimming. The sample table records roughly 180,000 clones; roughly 72% of these occur just once. The ten most abundant clones make up over 10% of the sample.

The time point label, as the study defines it: approximately 25 months on ibrutinib. For TCR beta library preparation, roughly 2 micrograms of genomic DNA were extracted from the cryopreserved PBMCs. Longitudinal blood samples from CLL patients receiving ibrutinib monotherapy were subjected to high-throughput TCR beta sequencing. The patients took part in an open-label, single-center phase 2 trial of ibrutinib monotherapy. About this clone: The specificity of this receptor is unknown. No base quality information exists; no much larger clone differs at one position.

Overall study results and their limits: Baseline clonality exceeded that of age-matched healthy donors and correlated strongly with circulating CD8+ T-cell counts. Public clonotypes were found to be uncommon and were observed to contract or remain stable during treatment; the increase in clonality was shown to reflect expansion of private clonotypes at ibrutinib response. Sampling times were not matched between sustained-remission and progressing patients, and lymph node repertoires were not studied. Clonality rose at ibrutinib response, remained stable during sustained remission, and dropped back toward baseline at progression.

In this chain, TRBV15 is recombined with TRBJ2-6; the D gene lacks a confident call. The receptor was isolated from a human donor with chronic lymphocytic leukemia. This specimen consisted of PBMCs, obtained after 24 months of ibrutinib treatment. The CDR3 protein: CATSRGTFSGANVLTF. The DNA sequence reads TGTGCCACCAGCAGAGGAACATTCTCTGGGGCCAACGTCCTGACTTTC.